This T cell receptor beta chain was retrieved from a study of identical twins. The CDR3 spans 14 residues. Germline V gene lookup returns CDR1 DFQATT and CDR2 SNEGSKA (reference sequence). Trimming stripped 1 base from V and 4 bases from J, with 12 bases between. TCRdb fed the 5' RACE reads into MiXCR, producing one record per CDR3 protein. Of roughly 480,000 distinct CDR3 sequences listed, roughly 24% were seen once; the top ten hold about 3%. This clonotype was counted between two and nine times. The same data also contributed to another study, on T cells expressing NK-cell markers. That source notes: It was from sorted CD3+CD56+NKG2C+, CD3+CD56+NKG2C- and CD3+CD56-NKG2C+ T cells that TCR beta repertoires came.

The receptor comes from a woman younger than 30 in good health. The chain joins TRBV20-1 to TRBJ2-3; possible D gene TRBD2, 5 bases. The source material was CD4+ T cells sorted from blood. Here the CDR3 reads CSARVAGPADTQYF. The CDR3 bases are TGCAGTGCTAGAGTGGCGGGCCCGGCAGATACGCAGTATTTT.